This T cell receptor (beta chain) was profiled in a study of T cells in Graves' hyperthyroidism and ophthalmopathy. This clonotype appeared many times. Regions amplified from RNA transcripts were the TCR beta CDR3 regions. In the first-round RT-PCR of the TCR CDR3, the HTBI primer set was used. TCRdb independently ran MiXCR on the multiplex PCR reads; one entry per CDR3 protein. This repertoire shows about 270,000 distinct CDR3 sequences, roughly 15% found once; its top ten account for 30% to 35%. Germline trimming cut 1 base from V and 5 bases from J; bases unmatched to any gene: 11. The length of the CDR3 is 16 residues. Germline V gene lookup returns CDR1 SGHRS and CDR2 YFSETQ.

The sample comprised blood. This chain uses TRBV5-1 with TRBJ2-7; 8 bases match TRBD2. The sequence derives from a woman aged 45 to 65 with Graves' hyperthyroidism that later progressed to Graves' ophthalmopathy. CDR3 protein: CASSLPLGSGTHEQYF. The CDR3 DNA is TGCGCCAGCAGCTTGCCATTAGGTAGCGGGACCCACGAGCAGTACTTC.